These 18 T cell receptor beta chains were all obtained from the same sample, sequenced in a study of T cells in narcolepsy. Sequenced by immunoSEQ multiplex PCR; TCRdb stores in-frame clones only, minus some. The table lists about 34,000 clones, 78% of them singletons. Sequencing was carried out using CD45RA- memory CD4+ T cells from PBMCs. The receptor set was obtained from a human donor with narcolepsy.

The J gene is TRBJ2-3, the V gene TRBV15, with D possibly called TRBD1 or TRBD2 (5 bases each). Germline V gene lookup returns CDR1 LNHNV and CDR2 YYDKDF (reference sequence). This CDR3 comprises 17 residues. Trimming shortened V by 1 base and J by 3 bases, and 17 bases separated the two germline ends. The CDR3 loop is CATSRAGTPKVTDTQYF. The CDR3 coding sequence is TGTGCCACCAGCAGAGCCGGGACCCCGAAAGTGACAGATACGCAGTATTTT.

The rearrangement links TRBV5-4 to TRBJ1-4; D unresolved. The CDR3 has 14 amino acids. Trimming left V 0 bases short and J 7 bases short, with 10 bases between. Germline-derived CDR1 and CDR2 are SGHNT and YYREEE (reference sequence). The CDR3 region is CASSLAGFGEKLFF. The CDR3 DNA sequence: TGTGCCAGCAGCTTGGCCGGATTTGGTGAAAAACTGTTTTTT.

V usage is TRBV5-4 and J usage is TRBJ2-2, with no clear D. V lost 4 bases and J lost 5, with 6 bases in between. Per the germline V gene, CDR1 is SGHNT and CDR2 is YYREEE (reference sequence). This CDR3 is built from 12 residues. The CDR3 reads CASSRVTGELFF. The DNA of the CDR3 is TGTGCCAGCAGCCGGGTTACCGGGGAGCTGTTTTTT.

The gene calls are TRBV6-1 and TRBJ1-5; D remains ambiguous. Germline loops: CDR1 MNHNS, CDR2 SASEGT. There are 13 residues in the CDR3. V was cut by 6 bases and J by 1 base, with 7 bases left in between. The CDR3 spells CASREVSNQPQHF. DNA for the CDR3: TGTGCCAGCAGGGAGGTGAGCAATCAGCCCCAGCATTTT.

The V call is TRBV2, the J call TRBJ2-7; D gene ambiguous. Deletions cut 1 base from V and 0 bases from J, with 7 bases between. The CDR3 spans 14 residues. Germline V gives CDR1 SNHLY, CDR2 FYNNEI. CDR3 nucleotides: TGTGCCAGCAGTGAAGAGGCAGTCTCCTACGAGCAGTACTTC. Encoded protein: CASSEEAVSYEQYF.

CDR3 bases: TGTGCCAGCAGCTCGGAGGGACAGGGTGCTCTGGGGACCCAGTACTTC. It translates to CASSSEGQGALGTQYF. V is TRBV7-2 and J is TRBJ2-5, with 9 bases that match TRBD1. V shed 4 bases and J 7 bases; nucleotides not matched to a gene: 13. CDR3 length equals 16 residues. The V gene's germline CDR1 is SGHTA and CDR2 FQGNSA.

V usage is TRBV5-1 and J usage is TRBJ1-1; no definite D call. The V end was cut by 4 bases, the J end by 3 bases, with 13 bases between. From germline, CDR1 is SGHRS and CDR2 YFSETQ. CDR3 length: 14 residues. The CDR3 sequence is CASSTRGWDTEAFF. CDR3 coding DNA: TGCGCCAGCAGCACACGTGGCTGGGACACTGAAGCTTTCTTT. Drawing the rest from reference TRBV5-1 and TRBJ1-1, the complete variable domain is KAGVTQTPRYLIKTRGQQVTLSCSPISGHRSVSWYQQTPGQGLQFLFEYFSETQRNKGNFPGRFSGRQFSNSRSEMNVSTLELGDSALYLCASSTRGWDTEAFFGQGTRLTVV.

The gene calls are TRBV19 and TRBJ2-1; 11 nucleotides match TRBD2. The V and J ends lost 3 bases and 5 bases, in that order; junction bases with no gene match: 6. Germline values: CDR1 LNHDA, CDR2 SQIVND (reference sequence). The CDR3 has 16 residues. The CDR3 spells CASSILGLAANNEQFF. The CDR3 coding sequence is TGTGCCAGTAGTATTTTGGGACTAGCGGCAAACAATGAGCAGTTCTTC.

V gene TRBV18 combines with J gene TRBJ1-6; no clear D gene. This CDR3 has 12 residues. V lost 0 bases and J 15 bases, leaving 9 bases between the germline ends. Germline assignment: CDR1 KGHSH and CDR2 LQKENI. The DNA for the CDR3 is TGTGCCAGCTCACCACCGTCGGGGAACCTCCACTTT. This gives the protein CASSPPSGNLHF.

The CDR3 protein is CAWSFMGATGELFF. CDR3 DNA: TGTGCCTGGTCCTTTATGGGGGCCACCGGGGAGCTGTTTTTT. The chain employs TRBV30 and TRBJ2-2, with a possible D match to TRBD1 (6 bases). The CDR3 covers 14 residues. Germline V gene sequence: CDR1 GTSNPN, CDR2 SVGIG (reference sequence). V was clipped by 5 bases and J by 4 bases, with 14 bases between them.

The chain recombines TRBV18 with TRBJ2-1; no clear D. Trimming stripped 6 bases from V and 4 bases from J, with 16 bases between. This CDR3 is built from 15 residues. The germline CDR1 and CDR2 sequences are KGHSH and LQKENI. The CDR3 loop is CASSPVGRRYNEQFF. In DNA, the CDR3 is TGTGCCAGCTCTCCTGTCGGGCGGCGTTACAATGAGCAGTTCTTC.

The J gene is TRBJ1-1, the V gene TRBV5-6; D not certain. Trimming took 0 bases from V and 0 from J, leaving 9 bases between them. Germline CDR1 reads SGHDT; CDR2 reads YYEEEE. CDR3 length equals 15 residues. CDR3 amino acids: CASSLGTLMNTEAFF. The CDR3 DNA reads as TGTGCCAGCAGCTTGGGTACCTTAATGAACACTGAAGCTTTCTTT.

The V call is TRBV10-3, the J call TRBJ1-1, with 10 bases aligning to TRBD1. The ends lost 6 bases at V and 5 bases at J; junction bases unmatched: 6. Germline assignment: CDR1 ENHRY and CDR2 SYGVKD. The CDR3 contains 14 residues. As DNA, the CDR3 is TGTGCCATCAGGGGGACAGGGGAGGAAACTGAAGCTTTCTTT. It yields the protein CAIRGTGEETEAFF.

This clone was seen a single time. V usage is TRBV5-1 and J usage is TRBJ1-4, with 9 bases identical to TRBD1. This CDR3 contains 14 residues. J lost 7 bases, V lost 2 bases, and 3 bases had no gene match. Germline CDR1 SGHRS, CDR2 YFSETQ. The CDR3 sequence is CASSLQGASEKLFF. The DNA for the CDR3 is TGCGCCAGCAGCTTACAGGGGGCGAGTGAAAAACTGTTTTTT.

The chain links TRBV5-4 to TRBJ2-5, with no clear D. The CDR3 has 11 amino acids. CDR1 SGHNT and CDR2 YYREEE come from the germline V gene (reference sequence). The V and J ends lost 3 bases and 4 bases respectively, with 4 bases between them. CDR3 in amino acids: CASSWGETQYF. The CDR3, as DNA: TGTGCCAGCAGCTGGGGAGAGACCCAGTACTTC.

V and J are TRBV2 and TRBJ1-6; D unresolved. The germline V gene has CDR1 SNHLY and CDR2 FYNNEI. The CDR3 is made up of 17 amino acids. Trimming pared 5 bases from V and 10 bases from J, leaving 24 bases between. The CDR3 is CASSPWAGLSSLSPLHF. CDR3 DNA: TGTGCCAGCAGTCCTTGGGCAGGCTTAAGCAGTCTGTCACCCCTCCACTTT.

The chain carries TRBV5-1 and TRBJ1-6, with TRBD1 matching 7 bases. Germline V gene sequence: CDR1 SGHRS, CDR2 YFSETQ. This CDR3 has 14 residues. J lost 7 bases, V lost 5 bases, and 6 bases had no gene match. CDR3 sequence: CASRSGTANSPLHF. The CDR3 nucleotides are TGCGCCAGCAGGTCCGGGACAGCCAATTCACCCCTCCACTTT.

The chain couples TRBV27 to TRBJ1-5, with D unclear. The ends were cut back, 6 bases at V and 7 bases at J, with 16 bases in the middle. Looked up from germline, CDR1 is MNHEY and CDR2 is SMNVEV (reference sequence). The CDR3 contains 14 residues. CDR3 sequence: CASRSLPVGQPQHF. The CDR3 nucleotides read TGTGCCAGCAGATCCTTGCCCGTCGGGCAGCCCCAGCATTTT.